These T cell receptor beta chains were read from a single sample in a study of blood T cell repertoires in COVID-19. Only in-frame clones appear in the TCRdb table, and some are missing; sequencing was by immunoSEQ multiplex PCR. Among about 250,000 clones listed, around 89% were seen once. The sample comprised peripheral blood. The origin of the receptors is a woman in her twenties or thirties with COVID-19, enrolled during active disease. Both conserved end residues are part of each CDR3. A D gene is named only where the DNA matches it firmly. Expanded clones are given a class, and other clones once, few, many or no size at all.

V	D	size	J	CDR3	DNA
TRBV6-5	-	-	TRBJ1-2	CASSFTRYYGYTF	TGTGCCAGCAGTTTCACCAGATACTATGGCTACACCTTC
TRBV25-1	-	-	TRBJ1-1	CASSEPAGANTEAFF	TGTGCCAGCAGTGAACCGGCGGGGGCGAACACTGAAGCTTTCTTT
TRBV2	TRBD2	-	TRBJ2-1	CASSEAGGLAGVAEQFF	TGTGCCAGCAGTGAAGCGGGGGGACTAGCGGGAGTAGCTGAGCAGTTCTTC
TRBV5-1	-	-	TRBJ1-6	CASSIRTGNDSPLHF	TGCGCCAGCAGCATACGAACAGGGAATGACTCACCCCTCCACTTT
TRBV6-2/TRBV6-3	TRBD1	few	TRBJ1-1	CASSYGTGGMYTEAFF	TGTGCCAGCAGTTACGGGACAGGGGGCATGTACACTGAAGCTTTCTTT
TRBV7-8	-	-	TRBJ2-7	CASSLALEAYEQYF	TGTGCCAGCAGCTTAGCGTTGGAGGCCTACGAGCAGTACTTC
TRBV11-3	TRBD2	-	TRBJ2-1	CASSSSGYEQFF	TGTGCCAGCAGCTCTAGCGGGTACGAGCAGTTCTTC
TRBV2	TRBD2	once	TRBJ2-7	CAAGGNAYEQYF	TGTGCCGCGGGGGGGAATGCCTACGAGCAGTACTTC
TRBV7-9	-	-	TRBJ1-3	CASSLWPGWALSGNTIYF	TGTGCCAGCAGCTTATGGCCCGGATGGGCCCTCTCTGGAAACACCATATATTTT
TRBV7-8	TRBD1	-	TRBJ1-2	CASSLVRGPGGYTF	TGTGCCAGCAGCTTAGTTAGGGGGCCGGGCGGCTACACCTTC
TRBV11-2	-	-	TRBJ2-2	CASSLVGGLGELFF	TGTGCCAGCAGCTTAGTGGGCGGACTGGGGGAGCTGTTTTTT
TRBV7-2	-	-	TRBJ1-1	CASSLNSLTFF	TGTGCCAGCAGCTTAAACAGTCTAACTTTCTTT
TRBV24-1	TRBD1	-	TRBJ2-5	CATSDPGQGEETQYF	TGTGCCACCAGTGATCCGGGACAGGGAGAAGAGACCCAGTACTTC
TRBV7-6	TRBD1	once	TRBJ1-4	CASSLEQGFTNEKLFF	TGTGCCAGCAGCTTGGAACAGGGGTTCACTAATGAAAAACTGTTTTTT
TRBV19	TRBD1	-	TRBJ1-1	CASSNGVRQGALTEAFF	TGTGCCAGTAGTAATGGGGTCCGTCAGGGGGCACTCACTGAAGCTTTCTTT
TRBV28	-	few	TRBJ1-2	CAIRRGTRDYGYTF	TGTGCCATTCGCAGGGGAACCCGGGACTATGGCTACACCTTC
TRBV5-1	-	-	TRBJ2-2	CASSFLASNTGELFF	TGCGCCAGCAGCTTCCTAGCGTCGAACACCGGGGAGCTGTTTTTT
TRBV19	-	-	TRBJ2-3	CASSPDRDFTDTQYF	TGTGCCAGTAGTCCTGACAGAGACTTCACAGATACGCAGTATTTT